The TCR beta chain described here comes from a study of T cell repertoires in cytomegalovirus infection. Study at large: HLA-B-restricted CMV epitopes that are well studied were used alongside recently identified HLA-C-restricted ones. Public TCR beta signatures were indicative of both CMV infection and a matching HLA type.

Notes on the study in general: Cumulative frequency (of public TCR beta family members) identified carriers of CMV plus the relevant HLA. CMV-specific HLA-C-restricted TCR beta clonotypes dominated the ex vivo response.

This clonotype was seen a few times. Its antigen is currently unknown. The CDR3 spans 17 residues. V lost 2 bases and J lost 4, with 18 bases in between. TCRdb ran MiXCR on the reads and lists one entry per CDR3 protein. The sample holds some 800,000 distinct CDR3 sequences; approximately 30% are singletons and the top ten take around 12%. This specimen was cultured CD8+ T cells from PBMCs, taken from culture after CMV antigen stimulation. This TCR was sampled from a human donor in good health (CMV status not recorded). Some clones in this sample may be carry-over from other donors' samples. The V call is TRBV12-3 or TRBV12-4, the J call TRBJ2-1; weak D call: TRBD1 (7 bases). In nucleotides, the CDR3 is TGTGCCAGCAGTTTACCTTCTGAGGGGGCGGGGTACAATGAGCAGTTCTTC. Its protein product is CASSLPSEGAGYNEQFF.